This T cell receptor beta chain derives from a study of shared clonotypes between healthy human individuals. Findings and caveats of the study: Naive subsets, compared against memory subsets, generally had larger estimated richness values. Collection of samples was limited to blood; tissue repertoires likely differ. Despite large depth, sorted-subset datasets appeared incompletely sequenced.

This clone was observed once. Its antigen is as yet unknown. Distinct nucleotide sequences in the sample also encode this CDR3. The CDR3 extends over 15 amino acids. In germline, CDR1 is SGHRS, CDR2 YFSETQ. The J segment lost 2 bases and the V segment lost 4 bases, leaving 7 bases of the junction unmatched. The DNA input per sorted-subset replicate PCR was roughly 0.2 ug, corresponding to 32,000 or so T cell genomes. The repertoire was sequenced with immunoSEQ multiplex PCR; TCRdb's copy has only in-frame clones and lacks some. The repertoire has about 1.5 million clones, approximately 97% of them found once; the top ten carry about 1%.

This sequence joins TRBV5-1 and TRBJ2-3, with 7 bases fitting TRBD1. The TCR sequence derives from a young man in good health. The sequenced sample consisted of naive CD4+ T cells sorted from blood. As to subset: CD45RA+ positively selected. CDR3 bases: TGCGCCAGCAGCCCTCGGACAGGTTCCACAGATACGCAGTATTTT. This sequence encodes CASSPRTGSTDTQYF.